Here is one T cell receptor (beta chain) with its context. What it binds is not known. The germline V and J ends were trimmed by 5 bases and 3 bases, with 20 bases remaining between them. This CDR3 is built from 16 residues. In germline, CDR1 is SGHAT, CDR2 FQDESV (reference sequence). This entry comes from a study of response to subunit inactivated influenza vaccine. Whole-study results and caveats: Researchers suggested that each seasonal influenza vaccination recruits few new T cells.

Each CDR3 protein gets one entry after TCRdb re-called the RT-PCR reads with MiXCR. The table has more than 400,000 distinct CDR3 sequences, roughly 11% seen once. The sequences come from PBMCs from blood, collected about 40 days after vaccination. V and J are TRBV11-1 and TRBJ2-7; D is unclear. The TCR was taken from a man aged 45-60 years who received an inactivated influenza vaccine. The CDR3: CASSPIHWGKGYEQYF. CDR3 sequence (DNA): TGTGCCAGCAGCCCTATCCATTGGGGAAAAGGCTACGAGCAGTACTTC.